The following is a T cell receptor beta chain sequence with its context. No antigen is known for it. The CDR3 loop spans 17 amino acids. Trimming removed 4 bases from V and 4 bases from J, with 21 bases in between. Germline V CDR1 and CDR2: SGHDT, YYEEEE. Sequenced by immunoSEQ multiplex PCR; TCRdb stores in-frame clones only, minus some. Altogether just over 2,000,000 clones are present, 85% to 95% being singletons, with the ten largest covering more than 0.1%. The data originate from a study of shared clonotypes between healthy human individuals. Overall study results and limits: Naive subsets tended to show greater estimated richness than memory subsets.

The specimen was naive CD4+ T cells sorted from blood. Subset specified: CD45RA+ positively selected. The genes are TRBV5-6 and TRBJ2-1; D might be TRBD2 (5 bases). The receptor was isolated from a man aged 18 to 29 in good health. The CDR3 DNA sequence: TGTGCCAGCAGCGCCGGACCCACGGGATCTTCATACAATGAGCAGTTCTTC. Encoded protein: CASSAGPTGSSYNEQFF. Supplemented by reference TRBV5-6 and TRBJ2-1, the full variable domain reads DAGVTQSPTHLIKTRGQQVTLRCSPKSGHDTVSWYQQALGQGPQFIFQYYEEEERQRGNFPDRFSGHQFPNYSSELNVNALLLGDSALYLCASSAGPTGSSYNEQFFGPGTRLTVL.